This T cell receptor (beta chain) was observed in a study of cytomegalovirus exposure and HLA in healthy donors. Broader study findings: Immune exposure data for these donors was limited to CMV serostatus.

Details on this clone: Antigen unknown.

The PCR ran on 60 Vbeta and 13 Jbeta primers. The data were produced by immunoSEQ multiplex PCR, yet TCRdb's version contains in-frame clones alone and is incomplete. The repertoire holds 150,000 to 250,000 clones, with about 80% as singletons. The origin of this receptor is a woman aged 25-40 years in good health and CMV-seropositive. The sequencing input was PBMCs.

The CDR3 region has the DNA TGTGCCAGCAGCCCCCCGGGCAGGGACTTAGCTGGCTACACCTTC. It yields the protein CASSPPGRDLAGYTF. The chain uses TRBV5-4 and TRBJ1-2, with D perhaps TRBD1 (5 bases). V lost 4 bases and J lost 7, with 20 bases in between. Germline V gene data show CDR1 as SGHNT and CDR2 as YYREEE (reference sequence). The CDR3 consists of 15 residues.